Following are 17 T cell receptor beta chains from one sample sequenced in a study of cytomegalovirus exposure and HLA in healthy donors. The PCR employed 60 Vbeta primers together with 13 Jbeta primers. Method: immunoSEQ multiplex PCR; TCRdb's copy keeps in-frame clones and lacks some. The data hold approximately 210,000 clones, with around 87% observed a single time. Sequenced input: PBMCs. Every receptor here comes from a woman aged 18-29 years in good health and CMV-seronegative.

This clone was picked up a small number of times. This rearrangement joins TRBV7-9 to TRBJ2-1; D gene ambiguous. The CDR3 has 12 residues. V dropped 4 bases and J dropped 10 bases, with 11 bases sitting between them. Germline CDR1 and CDR2: SEHNR and FQNEAQ (reference sequence). CDR3 nucleotide sequence: TGTGCCAGCAGCTCAAGCTTTTGGGAGCAGTTCTTC. It yields the protein CASSSSFWEQFF.

Details on this clone: In the same sample, other DNA sequences code for this CDR3. The genes are TRBV2 and TRBJ2-7, with 11 bases lining up with TRBD1. The CDR3 is 15 residues long. With V trimmed by 4 bases and J by 0 bases, 2 bases remained unmatched. Germline values: CDR1 SNHLY, CDR2 FYNNEI. The CDR3 protein is CASSVGTGGSYEQYF. Written as DNA, the CDR3 is TGTGCCAGCAGTGTCGGGACAGGGGGCTCCTACGAGCAGTACTTC.

V usage is TRBV11-1 and J usage is TRBJ2-1; the D gene is possibly TRBD2 (5 bases). CDR1 is SGHAT and CDR2 is FQDESV in the germline V gene (reference sequence). CDR3 length equals 16 residues. V was cut by 0 bases and J by 3 bases, with 12 bases left in between. The CDR3 region has the DNA TGTGCCAGCAGCTTAGCGCGGAGCGGCTTCTACAATGAGCAGTTCTTC. As protein: CASSLARSGFYNEQFF.

This clone was counted between two and nine times. This chain uses TRBV5-1 with TRBJ2-5; TRBD2 is a possible D gene (5 bases). Trimming left V 2 bases short and J 3 bases short, with 11 bases between. In germline, CDR1 is SGHRS, CDR2 YFSETQ. The CDR3 is 14 residues long. The CDR3 nucleotides are TGCGCCAGCAGCTTCGGGGTGAGGGAAGAGACCCAGTACTTC. It translates to CASSFGVREETQYF.

The chain links TRBV25-1 to TRBJ2-3, with 9 bases lining up with TRBD1. The J segment lost 8 bases and the V segment lost 6 bases, leaving 6 bases of the junction unmatched. The CDR3 runs to 13 residues. The germline V gene encodes CDR1 MGHDK and CDR2 SYGVNS. CDR3 loop: CASSLQGASTQYF. The DNA of the CDR3 is TGTGCCAGCAGCCTACAGGGGGCAAGTACGCAGTATTTT.

The chain joins TRBV28 to TRBJ2-7; 9 bases map to TRBD1. This CDR3 contains 13 residues. Trimming took 4 bases from V and 5 from J; bases not matched to a gene: 3. CDR1 MDHEN and CDR2 SYDVKM come from the germline V gene. The CDR3 sequence is CASSWGQGNEQYF. The CDR3 nucleotides are TGTGCCAGCAGTTGGGGACAGGGCAACGAGCAGTACTTC.

J is TRBJ1-4 and V is TRBV5-8, with TRBD1 matching over 9 bases. Germline trimming cut 2 bases from V and 5 bases from J; bases unmatched to any gene: 7. Looked up from germline, CDR1 is SGHTS and CDR2 is YDEGEE. CDR3 length equals 16 residues. CDR3 nucleotides: TGTGCCAGCAGCTTTCAACCGGGACAGGGAAATGAAAAACTGTTTTTT. It specifies CASSFQPGQGNEKLFF.

The rearrangement joins TRBV27 to TRBJ2-5; 7 bases align to TRBD1. The J call may be wrong; the DNA end is better matched by TRBJ2-7. This CDR3 is built from 17 residues. Germline assignment: CDR1 MNHEY and CDR2 SMNVEV (reference sequence). CDR3: CASSLHMTGTDIYEQYF. In DNA, the CDR3 is TGTGCCAGCAGTCTCCATATGACCGGGACAGACATCTACGAGCAGTACTTC.

This chain links TRBV29-1 with TRBJ2-7; 8 bases map to TRBD2. Germline values: CDR1 SQVTM, CDR2 ANQGSEA. The CDR3 totals 11 residues. CDR3 sequence (DNA): TGCACCCGGGGGGGGGCCTACGAGCAGTACTTC. Amino acids: CTRGGAYEQYF.

The chain couples TRBV18 to TRBJ2-7, with 9 bases fitting TRBD1. The germline V gene encodes CDR1 KGHSH and CDR2 LQKENI. The CDR3 runs 16 residues. With V trimmed by 0 bases and J by 1 base, 4 bases remained unmatched. This CDR3 reads CASSPPPGQGSYEQYF. The CDR3 DNA follows: TGTGCCAGCTCACCACCTCCGGGACAGGGTTCCTACGAGCAGTACTTC.

V usage is TRBV30 and J usage is TRBJ1-2; D is unclear. This CDR3 has 13 residues. Trimming stripped 1 base from V and 0 bases from J, with 6 bases between. The germline V gene encodes CDR1 GTSNPN and CDR2 SVGIG (reference sequence). The CDR3 protein is CAWSAGANYGYTF. Written as DNA, the CDR3 is TGTGCCTGGAGTGCCGGGGCTAACTATGGCTACACCTTC.

The chain links TRBV6-5 to TRBJ1-6; D not certain. This CDR3 spans 14 amino acids. Germline CDR1 and CDR2: MNHEY and SVGAGI. V was trimmed by 7 bases and J by 5 bases, leaving 12 bases between them. CDR3 coding DNA: TGTGCCAGCACCTTAGACGGGAATAATTCACCCCTCCACTTT. It encodes CASTLDGNNSPLHF.

The sample holds a few counts of this clone. The V and J genes are TRBV4-1 and TRBJ1-4; unclear D gene. CDR3 length: 14 residues. V was cut by 0 bases and J by 8 bases, with 10 bases left in between. The germline CDR1 and CDR2 sequences are MGHRA and YSYEKL. The CDR3 bases are TGCGCCAGCAGCCAAGATCCGAGAGGAGAAAAACTGTTTTTT. It is translated as CASSQDPRGEKLFF.

In this sample, this clone turned up once. The CDR3 region has the DNA TGTGCCAGCAGCCCAGGGGACAGAAGACAAGAGACCCAGTACTTC. Protein sequence: CASSPGDRRQETQYF. The chain links TRBV7-9 to TRBJ2-5; 7 nucleotides line up with TRBD1. Germline CDR1 and CDR2: SEHNR and FQNEAQ (reference sequence). CDR3 length: 15 residues. The ends lost 5 bases at V and 2 bases at J; junction bases unmatched: 8.

CDR3 nucleotides: TGCGCCAGCAGCCCGGATGGACAGGGGAGCCCCTACGAGCAGTACTTC. Translated: CASSPDGQGSPYEQYF. The chain has TRBV4-1 and TRBJ2-7, with 9 bases identical to TRBD1. V was clipped by 4 bases and J by 2 bases; unmatched bases: 9. The CDR3 consists of 16 residues. Germline V gives CDR1 MGHRA, CDR2 YSYEKL.

V usage is TRBV29-1 and J usage is TRBJ2-1; perhaps TRBD2 as D (5 bases). The germline CDR1 and CDR2 sequences are SQVTM and ANQGSEA. The CDR3 runs to 14 residues. Trimming took 1 base from V and 2 from J, leaving 9 bases between them. In DNA, the CDR3 is TGCAGCGTTGAAGTCGGGATAACCTACAATGAGCAGTTCTTC. This translates into CSVEVGITYNEQFF.

This chain joins TRBV11-2 and TRBJ2-1; D gene unclear. Germline loops: CDR1 SGHAT, CDR2 FQNNGV. The CDR3 has 13 residues. Trimming pared 4 bases from V and 6 bases from J, leaving 10 bases between. The CDR3 here is CASSSAIRNEQFF. As DNA, the CDR3 is TGTGCCAGCAGCTCTGCTATCCGCAATGAGCAGTTCTTC.